The entry that follows covers one T cell receptor (beta chain) sequence. What it binds is not known. The data were taken from a study of PD-L1 blockade in urothelial cancer. Whole-study context: Individuals in the cohort had been given 0 to 3 earlier chemotherapy regimens.

Specified time point: peripheral blood 6 weeks after treatment start. Samples spanned pretreatment and treatment, with 1 to 8 time points per patient. Notes on the study in general: Greater 3-week expansion of tumor-associated blood clones was recorded for durable-benefit patients.

V shed 0 bases and J 6 bases; nucleotides not matched to a gene: 0. The CDR3 loop spans 12 amino acids. CDR1 is SGDLS, CDR2 YYNGEE, per germline. Sequencing used immunoSEQ multiplex PCR; TCRdb keeps in-frame clones, though not all of them. The table records approximately 40,000 clones, roughly 90% of them present only once. Sequencing was performed on PBMCs, taken around atezolizumab (anti-PD-L1) treatment. The V call is TRBV9, the J call TRBJ2-7; TRBD1 aligns across 7 bases. This TCR derives from a man aged 55-75 years with urothelial cancer. DNA for the CDR3: TGTGCCAGCAGCGTAGACAGGGGCGAGCAGTACTTC. This translates into CASSVDRGEQYF.